What follows are 10 T cell receptor beta chains derived from one specimen sequenced in a study of blood T cell repertoires in COVID-19. Measured with immunoSEQ multiplex PCR; TCRdb has only the in-frame clones, and not every one. Altogether some 110,000 clones are present, roughly 91% being singletons, with the ten largest covering roughly 4.6%. Material for sequencing was peripheral blood. The receptors originated from a human donor in a cohort sampled during active COVID-19.

This clone was picked up one time. This chain joins TRBV9 and TRBJ2-7, with D uncertain. The V gene lost 0 bases and the J gene lost 0 bases, with 7 bases spanning the gap. This CDR3 contains 14 residues. Germline-derived CDR1 and CDR2 are SGDLS and YYNGEE. The CDR3 here is CASSVGALSYEQYF. DNA for the CDR3: TGTGCCAGCAGCGTAGGGGCACTCTCCTACGAGCAGTACTTC.

In its sample, this clone was seen once. This rearrangement joins TRBV15 to TRBJ1-1; 8 positions agree with TRBD1. V was pared by 2 bases and J by 9 bases, with 17 bases of the junction left unmatched. The CDR3 consists of 17 residues. Germline lookup yields CDR1 LNHNV and CDR2 YYDKDF (reference sequence). CDR3 in amino acids: CATSRTPGQEIRGKAFF. For the CDR3, the DNA is TGTGCCACCAGCAGAACTCCGGGACAGGAGATTAGAGGAAAAGCTTTCTTT.

The chain is built from TRBV19 and TRBJ1-5, with D possibly being TRBD1 (5 bases). The CDR3 has 19 residues. The V gene's germline CDR1 is LNHDA and CDR2 SQIVND (reference sequence). The V gene lost 2 bases and the J gene lost 0 bases, with 20 bases spanning the gap. CDR3 nucleotide sequence: TGTGCCAGTAGTATAACCCGGGTGGGGCGCGTGAATAGCAATCAGCCCCAGCATTTT. It codes for CASSITRVGRVNSNQPQHF.

The chain recombines TRBV7-8 with TRBJ1-4; possibly TRBD1 for D (5 bases). CDR1 is SGHVS and CDR2 is FQNEAQ in the germline V gene. This CDR3 spans 14 amino acids. Trimming removed 3 bases from V and 3 bases from J, with 8 bases in between. CDR3: CASSFAGANEKLFF. CDR3 nucleotide sequence: TGTGCCAGCAGCTTTGCGGGGGCTAATGAAAAACTGTTTTTT.

This chain joins TRBV5-1 and TRBJ2-6; D remains unclear. Germline V gives CDR1 SGHRS, CDR2 YFSETQ. The germline V and J ends were trimmed by 2 bases and 0 bases, with 6 bases remaining between them. The CDR3 consists of 15 residues. In nucleotides, the CDR3 is TGCGCCAGCAGCTTCGGGTCCTCTGGGGCCAACGTCCTGACTTTC. As protein: CASSFGSSGANVLTF.

The chain recombines TRBV28 with TRBJ1-2; D is unclear. Trimming left V 5 bases short and J 5 bases short, with 21 bases between. CDR3 length: 16 amino acids. The germline CDR1 and CDR2 sequences are MDHEN and SYDVKM. In nucleotides, the CDR3 is TGTGCCAGCAGTCCAACCGGGATCCCGCGAGAGTATGGCTACACCTTC. Amino acid sequence: CASSPTGIPREYGYTF.

The chain is built from TRBV28 and TRBJ2-3; D uncertain. V lost 6 bases and J lost 5, with 12 bases in between. The CDR3 consists of 13 residues. CDR1 and CDR2 from the germline V gene are MDHEN and SYDVKM. The CDR3: CASRPVSVDTQYF. The CDR3 DNA follows: TGTGCCAGCAGGCCCGTCTCGGTAGATACGCAGTATTTT.

The chain joins TRBV19 to TRBJ1-5; 7 bases map to TRBD1. Germline V gene data show CDR1 as LNHDA and CDR2 as SQIVND (reference sequence). CDR3 length: 13 amino acids. V lost 9 bases, J lost 1 base, and 3 bases stayed unmatched. DNA for the CDR3: TGTGCCAGCGGGACAGCCAGCAATCAGCCCCAGCATTTT. Translated: CASGTASNQPQHF.

The chain uses TRBV2 and TRBJ1-4, with 8 bases that match TRBD1. The junction had 12 bases not matched to a gene; V was cut back by 5 bases and J by 7 bases. The CDR3 length is 16 residues. Germline V gene data show CDR1 as SNHLY and CDR2 as FYNNEI. In nucleotides, the CDR3 is TGTGCCAGCAGTCCCAATTCAGGGGGCTTCGGTGAAAAACTGTTTTTT. Its translation: CASSPNSGGFGEKLFF. The full variable domain, completed using reference TRBV2 and TRBJ1-4, is EPEVTQTPSHQVTQMGQEVILRCVPISNHLYFYWYRQILGQKVEFLVSFYNNEISEKSEIFDDQFSVERPDGSNFTLKIRSTKLEDSAMYFCASSPNSGGFGEKLFFGSGTQLSVL.

The CDR3 nucleotides read TGTGCCAGCAGCGTAGGTGGGGCGATGAGACTAGAAGGCGAGCAGTACTTC. Its translation: CASSVGGAMRLEGEQYF. The rearrangement links TRBV9 to TRBJ2-7; possible D gene TRBD2, 6 bases. There are 17 residues in the CDR3. CDR1 is SGDLS, CDR2 YYNGEE, per germline. V was clipped by 0 bases and J by 6 bases, with 22 bases between them.